This T cell receptor (beta chain) was observed in a study of blood T cell repertoires in COVID-19. Clones were read by immunoSEQ multiplex PCR, and TCRdb kept only the in-frame ones, dropping some. The sample lists more than 350,000 clones, approximately 90% occurring once. CDR1 and CDR2 from the germline V gene are SGHTA and FQGNSA. Trimming removed 1 base from V and 7 bases from J, with 8 bases in between. The CDR3 contains 13 residues. The V gene is TRBV7-2, the J gene TRBJ1-3, with no clear D. Sequences were obtained from PBMCs or T cells enriched from blood (not recorded which). This receptor was taken from a woman aged 18-29 years who had been exposed to COVID-19. In nucleotides, the CDR3 is TGTGCCAGCAGCTTAGACGTTCGGAACACCATATATTTT. Translating gives CASSLDVRNTIYF.